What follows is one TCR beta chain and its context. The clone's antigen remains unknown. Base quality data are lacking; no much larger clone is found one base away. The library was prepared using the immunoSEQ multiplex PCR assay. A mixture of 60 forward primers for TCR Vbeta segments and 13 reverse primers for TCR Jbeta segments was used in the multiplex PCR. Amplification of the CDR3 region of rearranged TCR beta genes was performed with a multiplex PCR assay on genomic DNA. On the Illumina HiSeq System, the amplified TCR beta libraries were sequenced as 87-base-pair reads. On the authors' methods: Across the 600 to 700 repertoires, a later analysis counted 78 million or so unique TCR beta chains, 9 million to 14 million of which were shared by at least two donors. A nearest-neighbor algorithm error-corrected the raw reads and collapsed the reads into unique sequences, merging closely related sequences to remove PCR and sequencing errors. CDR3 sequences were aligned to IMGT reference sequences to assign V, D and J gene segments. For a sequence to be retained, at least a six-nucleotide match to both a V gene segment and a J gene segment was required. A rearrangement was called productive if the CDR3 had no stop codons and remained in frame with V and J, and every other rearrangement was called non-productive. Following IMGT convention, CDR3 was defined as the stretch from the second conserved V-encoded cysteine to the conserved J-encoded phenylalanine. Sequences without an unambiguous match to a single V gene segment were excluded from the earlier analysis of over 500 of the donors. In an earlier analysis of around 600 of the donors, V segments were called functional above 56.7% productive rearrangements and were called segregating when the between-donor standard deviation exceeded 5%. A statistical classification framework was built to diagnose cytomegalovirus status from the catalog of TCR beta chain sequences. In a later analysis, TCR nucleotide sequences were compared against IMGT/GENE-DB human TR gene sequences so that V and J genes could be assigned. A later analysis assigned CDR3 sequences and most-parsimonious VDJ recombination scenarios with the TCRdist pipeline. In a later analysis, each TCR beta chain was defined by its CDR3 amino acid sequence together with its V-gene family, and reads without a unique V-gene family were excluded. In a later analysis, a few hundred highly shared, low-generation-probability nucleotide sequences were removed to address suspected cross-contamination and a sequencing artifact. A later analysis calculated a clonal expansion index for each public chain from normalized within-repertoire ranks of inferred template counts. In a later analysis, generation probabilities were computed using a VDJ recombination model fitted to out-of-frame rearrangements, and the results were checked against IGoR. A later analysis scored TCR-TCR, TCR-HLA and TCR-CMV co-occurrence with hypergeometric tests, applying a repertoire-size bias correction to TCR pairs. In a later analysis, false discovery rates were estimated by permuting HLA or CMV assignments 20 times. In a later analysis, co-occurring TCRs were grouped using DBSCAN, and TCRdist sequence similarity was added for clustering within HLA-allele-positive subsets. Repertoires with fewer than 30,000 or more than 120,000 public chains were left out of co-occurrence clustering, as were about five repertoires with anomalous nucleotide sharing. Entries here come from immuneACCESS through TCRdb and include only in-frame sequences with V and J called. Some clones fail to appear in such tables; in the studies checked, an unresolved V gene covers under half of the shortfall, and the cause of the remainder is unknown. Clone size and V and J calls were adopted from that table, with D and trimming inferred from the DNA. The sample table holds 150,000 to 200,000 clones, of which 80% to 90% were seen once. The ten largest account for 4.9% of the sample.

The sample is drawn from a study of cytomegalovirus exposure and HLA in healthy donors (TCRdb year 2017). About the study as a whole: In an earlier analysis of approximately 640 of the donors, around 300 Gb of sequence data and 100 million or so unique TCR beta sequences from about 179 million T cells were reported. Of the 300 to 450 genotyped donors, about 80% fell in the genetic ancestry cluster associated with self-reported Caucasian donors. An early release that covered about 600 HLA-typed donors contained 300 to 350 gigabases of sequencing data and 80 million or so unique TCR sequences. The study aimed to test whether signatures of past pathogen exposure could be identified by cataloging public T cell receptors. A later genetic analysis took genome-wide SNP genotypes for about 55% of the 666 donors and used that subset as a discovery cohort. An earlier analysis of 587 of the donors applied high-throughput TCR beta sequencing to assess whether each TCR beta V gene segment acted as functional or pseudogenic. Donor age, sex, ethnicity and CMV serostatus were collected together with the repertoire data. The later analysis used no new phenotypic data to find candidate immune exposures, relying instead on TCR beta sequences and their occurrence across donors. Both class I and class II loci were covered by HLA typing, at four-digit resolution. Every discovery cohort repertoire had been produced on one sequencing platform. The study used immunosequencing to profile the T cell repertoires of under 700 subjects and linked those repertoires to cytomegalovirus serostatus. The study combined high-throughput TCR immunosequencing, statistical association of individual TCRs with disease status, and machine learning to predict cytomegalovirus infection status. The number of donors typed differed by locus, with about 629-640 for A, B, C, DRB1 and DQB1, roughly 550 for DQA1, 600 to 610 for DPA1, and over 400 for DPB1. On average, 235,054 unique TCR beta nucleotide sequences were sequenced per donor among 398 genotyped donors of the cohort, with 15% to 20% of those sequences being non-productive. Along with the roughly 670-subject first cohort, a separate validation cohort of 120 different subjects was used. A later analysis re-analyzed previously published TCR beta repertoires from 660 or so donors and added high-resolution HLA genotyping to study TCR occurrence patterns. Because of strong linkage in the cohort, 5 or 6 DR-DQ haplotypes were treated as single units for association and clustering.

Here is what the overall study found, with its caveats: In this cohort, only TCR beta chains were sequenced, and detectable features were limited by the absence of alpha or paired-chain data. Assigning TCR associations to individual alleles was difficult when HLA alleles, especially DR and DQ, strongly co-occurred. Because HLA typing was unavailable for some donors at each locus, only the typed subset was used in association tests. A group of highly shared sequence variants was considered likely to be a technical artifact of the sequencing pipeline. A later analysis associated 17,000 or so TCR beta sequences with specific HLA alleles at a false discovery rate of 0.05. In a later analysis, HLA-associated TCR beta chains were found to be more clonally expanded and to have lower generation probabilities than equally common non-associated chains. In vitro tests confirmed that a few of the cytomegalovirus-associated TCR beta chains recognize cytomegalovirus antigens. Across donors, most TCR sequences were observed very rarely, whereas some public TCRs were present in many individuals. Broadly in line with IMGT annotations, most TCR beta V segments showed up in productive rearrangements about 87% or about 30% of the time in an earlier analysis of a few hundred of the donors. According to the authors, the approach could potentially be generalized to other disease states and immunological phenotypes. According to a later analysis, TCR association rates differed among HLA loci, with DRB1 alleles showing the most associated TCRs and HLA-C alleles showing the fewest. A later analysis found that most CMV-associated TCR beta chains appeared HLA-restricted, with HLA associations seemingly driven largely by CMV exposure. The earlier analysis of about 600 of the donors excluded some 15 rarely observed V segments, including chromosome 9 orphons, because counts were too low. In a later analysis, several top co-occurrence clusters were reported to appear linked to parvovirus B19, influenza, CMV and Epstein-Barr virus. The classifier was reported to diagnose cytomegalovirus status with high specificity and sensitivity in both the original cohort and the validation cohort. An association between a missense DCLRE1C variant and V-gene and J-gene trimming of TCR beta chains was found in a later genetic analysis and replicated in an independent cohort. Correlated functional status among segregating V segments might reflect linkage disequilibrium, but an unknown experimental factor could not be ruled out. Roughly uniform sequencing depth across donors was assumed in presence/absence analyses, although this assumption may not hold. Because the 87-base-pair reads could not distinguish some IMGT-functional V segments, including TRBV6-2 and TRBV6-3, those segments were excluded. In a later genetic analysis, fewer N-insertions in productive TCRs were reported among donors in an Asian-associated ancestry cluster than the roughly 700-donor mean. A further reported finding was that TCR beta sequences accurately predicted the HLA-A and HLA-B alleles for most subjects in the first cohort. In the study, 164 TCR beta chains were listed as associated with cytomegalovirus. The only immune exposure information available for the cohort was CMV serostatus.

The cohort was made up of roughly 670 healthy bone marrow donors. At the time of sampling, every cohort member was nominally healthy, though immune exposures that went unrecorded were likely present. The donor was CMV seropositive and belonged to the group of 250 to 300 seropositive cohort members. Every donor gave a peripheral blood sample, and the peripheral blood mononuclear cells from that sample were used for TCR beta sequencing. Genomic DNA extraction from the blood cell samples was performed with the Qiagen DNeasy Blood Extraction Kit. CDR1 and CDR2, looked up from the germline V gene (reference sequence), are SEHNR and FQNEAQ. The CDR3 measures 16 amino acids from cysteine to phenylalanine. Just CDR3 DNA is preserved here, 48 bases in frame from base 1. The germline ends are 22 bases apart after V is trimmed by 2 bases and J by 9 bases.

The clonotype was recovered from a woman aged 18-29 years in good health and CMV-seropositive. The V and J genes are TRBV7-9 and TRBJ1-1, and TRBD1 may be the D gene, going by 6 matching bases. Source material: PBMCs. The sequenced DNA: TGTGCCAGCAGCTTAACTCAGGGGACGTCCCCTCCCAAAGCTTTCTTT. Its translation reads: CASSLTQGTSPPKAFF.